This entry describes one T cell receptor (beta chain). Its antigen remains unidentified. The CDR3 covers 15 residues. Germline V gene lookup returns CDR1 SGHNT and CDR2 YENEEA. The V end was cut by 0 bases, the J end by 7 bases, with 15 bases between. This record comes from a study of T cells in Graves' hyperthyroidism and ophthalmopathy. Whole-study results and caveats: Blood also showed most of the thyroid clonotypes that were expanded above 0.001.

Amplified TCR beta CDR3 regions derived from RNA transcripts. During a first-round RT-PCR of the TCR CDR3, the HTBI primer set was used. TCRdb analysed the multiplex PCR reads with MiXCR anew, one entry per CDR3 protein. The data contain 550,000 to 800,000 distinct CDR3 sequences, over 15% of them singletons. Not enrolled were patients with uncontrolled infection, other autoimmune disease, pregnancy or lactation. The source of the PBMCs was less than 12 ml of fresh peripheral blood. Specimen: blood. The clonotype originates from a man between 18 and 35 years old with Graves' hyperthyroidism. The chain combines TRBV11-3 with TRBJ1-1, with a tentative D call TRBD1 (5 bases). The CDR3 region has the DNA TGTGCCAGCAGCTTAGAAGGGTCGTCGACAGTTGAAGCTTTCTTT. Translation: CASSLEGSSTVEAFF.